The source of this T cell receptor (beta chain) is a study of blood T cell repertoires in COVID-19. Overall study: The analysed material was cDNA or gDNA that came from T cells, B-cell-depleted T cells, or PBMCs.

The table came from immunoSEQ multiplex PCR; TCRdb's copy has only in-frame clones and leaves some out. The top ten hold around 8% of the sample, which has roughly 140,000 clones, approximately 84% seen once. CDR3 length equals 16 residues. V shed 1 base and J shed 0 bases, with 9 bases lying between them. CDR1 SGHAT and CDR2 FQNNGV come from the germline V gene. The sequence came from a human donor in a cohort sampled during active COVID-19. The chain employs TRBV11-2 and TRBJ2-2; D unresolved. Sequenced sample: peripheral blood. CDR3 nucleotide sequence: TGTGCCAGCAGCTTAGGAGTGGGCCCGAACACCGGGGAGCTGTTTTTT. It codes for CASSLGVGPNTGELFF.